The rows below give T cell receptor beta chains drawn from one sample of a study of Graves' ophthalmopathy and Graves' hyperthyroidism. Each CDR3 protein is one row after TCRdb ran MiXCR on the multiplex PCR reads. The sample shows hundreds of thousands of distinct CDR3 sequences, roughly an eighth of them seen only once. Sequenced: blood. Every receptor here comes from a woman in her twenties or thirties with Graves' ophthalmopathy. The CDR3 runs from the conserved cysteine through the conserved F or W. A D gene is named only where the DNA matches it firmly. Only part of the rows carry a size: once, few, many, or a class if the clone is expanded.

clone_size j_call d_call v_call cdr3_nt cdr3_aa
many TRBJ1-6 - TRBV6-2/TRBV6-3 TGTGCCAGCAGTTTTACTGCTCCGAATTCACCCCTCCACTTT CASSFTAPNSPLHF
few TRBJ2-3 TRBD2 TRBV5-4 TGTGCCTTATCCCTGGGCGGGAGAATGGCGGATACGCAGTATTTT CALSLGGRMADTQYF
- TRBJ2-7 TRBD1 TRBV28 TGTGCCAGCAGTAGTCGAATGACCAGGGGGCTCTTATTTAGCGAGCAGTACTTC CASSSRMTRGLLFSEQYF
- TRBJ1-1 - TRBV7-9 TGTGCCAGCAGCTTACCGAAAGCCACTGAAGCTTTCTTT CASSLPKATEAFF
many TRBJ2-7 - TRBV28 TGTGCCAGCATTGGAGGGGTTCTATACGAGCAGTACTTC CASIGGVLYEQYF
- TRBJ1-1 TRBD1 TRBV18 TGTGCCAGCTCACCGACGACAGGGGGCTTGTCCACTGAAGCTTTCTTT CASSPTTGGLSTEAFF
many TRBJ2-7 TRBD2 TRBV12-3/TRBV12-4 TGTGCCAGCAGTAACGGCGGGAGGTCCTACGAGCAGTACTTC CASSNGGRSYEQYF
many TRBJ1-1 TRBD1 TRBV19 TGTGCCAGTAAAGCCCCCAGGGACAGGGGCACTGAAGCTTTCTTT CASKAPRDRGTEAFF
many TRBJ2-4 TRBD1 TRBV28 TGTGCCAGCAGTTTAGGGACAGTCAAAAACATTCAGTACTTC CASSLGTVKNIQYF
many TRBJ2-5 - TRBV6-4 TGTGCCAGCAGTGTGGGACCAGGAGAGACCCAGTACTTC CASSVGPGETQYF
few TRBJ1-2 - TRBV19 TGTGCCAGTACCCCCTGGGGGGGCCACTATGGCTACACCTTC CASTPWGGHYGYTF
many TRBJ2-5 TRBD2 TRBV20-1 TGCAGTGCCCTTGCCCTCCTAGCGGGAGGGCAAGAGACCCAGTACTTC CSALALLAGGQETQYF
many TRBJ1-2 - TRBV20-1 TGCAGTGCTACCGCGCAGGAAATCTATGGCTACACCTTC CSATAQEIYGYTF
- TRBJ2-2 - TRBV18 TGTGCCAGCTCACCACCGGGCCGGGGAGACACCGGGGAGCTGTTTTTT CASSPPGRGDTGELFF
many TRBJ2-7 TRBD1 TRBV9 TGTGCCAGCAGCGTAGGGGGCACCACAGGGGGTTACGAGCAGTACTTC CASSVGGTTGGYEQYF
many TRBJ1-2 TRBD1 TRBV12-3/TRBV12-4 TGTGCCAGCAGTTTAGCTATGACAGGGGCGACGAGCTACACCTTC CASSLAMTGATSYTF
many TRBJ1-2 - TRBV30 TGTGCCTGCTCCCTCAGTGGAAGCTATGGCTACACCTTC CACSLSGSYGYTF
many TRBJ2-5 - TRBV12-3/TRBV12-4 TGTGCCAGCAGTTTGGCCGGGGGACCGCTCCAAGAGACCCAGTACTTC CASSLAGGPLQETQYF
many TRBJ2-7 - TRBV6-1 TGTGCCAGCAGTGAAGTTCCCCACGAGCAGTACTTC CASSEVPHEQYF
- TRBJ1-6 - TRBV18 TGTGCCAGCTCACCAGGGGACTGGGGCGAAAGCTCCTATAATTCACCCCTCCACTTT CASSPGDWGESSYNSPLHF
many TRBJ2-7 TRBD2 TRBV20-1 TGCAGTGGCGAGAGCGGGACCTCCTCCTACGAGCAGTACTTC CSGESGTSSYEQYF
many TRBJ1-1 - TRBV29-1 TGCAGCGTTGAACCGGGAAGGAGGCAAATAAACACTGAAGCTTTCTTT CSVEPGRRQINTEAFF
- TRBJ2-2 - TRBV12-5 TGTGCTAGTTTTGGCATACCGAACACCGGGGAGCTGTTTTTT CASFGIPNTGELFF
many TRBJ2-7 TRBD1 TRBV2 TGTGCCAGCAGTGACGGCAGGGGGTTGGTCGAGCAGTACTTC CASSDGRGLVEQYF
many TRBJ2-2 - TRBV27 TGTGCCAGCAGTTTCGGGCAGTTCACCGGGGAGCTGTTTTTT CASSFGQFTGELFF
many TRBJ1-1 - TRBV19 TGTGCCAGTAGTACTAAAAATCGGATGAACACTGAAGCTTTCTTT CASSTKNRMNTEAFF